This T cell receptor (beta chain) was recorded in a study of shared clonotypes between healthy human individuals. Per germline, CDR1 MDHEN and CDR2 SYDVKM. The CDR3 is made up of 16 amino acids. Trimming took 6 bases from V and 6 from J; bases not matched to a gene: 14. Using immunoSEQ multiplex PCR, the repertoire was profiled, and TCRdb retains in-frame clones only, with some absent. In the table there are 2 million to 2.5 million clones, 90% to 96% of which are singletons. This clonotype was obtained from a young man in good health. The genes are TRBV28 and TRBJ2-7; 10 bases match TRBD1. The sample consisted of naive CD4+ T cells sorted from blood. Subset denoted: CD45RA+ positively selected. As DNA, the CDR3 is TGTGCCAGCAGAAGAACCGGGACAGGGGCATGGGGCGAGCAGTACTTC. This codes for CASRRTGTGAWGEQYF.